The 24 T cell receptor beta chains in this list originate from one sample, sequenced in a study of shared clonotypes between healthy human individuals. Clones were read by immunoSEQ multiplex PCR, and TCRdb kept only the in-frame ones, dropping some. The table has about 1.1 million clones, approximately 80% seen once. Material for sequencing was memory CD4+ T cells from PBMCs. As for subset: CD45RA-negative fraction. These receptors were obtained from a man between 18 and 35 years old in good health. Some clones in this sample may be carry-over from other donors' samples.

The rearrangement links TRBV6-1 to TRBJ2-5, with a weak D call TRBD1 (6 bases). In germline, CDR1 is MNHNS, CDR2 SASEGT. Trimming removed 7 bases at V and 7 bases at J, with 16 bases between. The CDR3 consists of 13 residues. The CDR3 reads CASTLYRDGTQYF. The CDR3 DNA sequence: TGTGCCAGCACCCTGTACAGGGACGGGACCCAGTACTTC.

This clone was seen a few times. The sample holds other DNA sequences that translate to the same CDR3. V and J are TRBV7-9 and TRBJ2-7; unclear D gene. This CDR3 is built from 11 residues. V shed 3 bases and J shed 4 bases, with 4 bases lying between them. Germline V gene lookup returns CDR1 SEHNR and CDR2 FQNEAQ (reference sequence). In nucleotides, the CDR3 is TGTGCCAGCAGCTTTCAGTACGAGCAGTACTTC. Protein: CASSFQYEQYF. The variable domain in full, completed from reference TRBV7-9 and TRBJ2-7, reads DTGVSQNPRHKITKRGQNVTFRCDPISEHNRLYWYRQTLGQGPEFLTYFQNEAQLEKSRLLSDRFSAERPKGSFSTLEIQRTEQGDSAMYLCASSFQYEQYFGPGTRLTVT.

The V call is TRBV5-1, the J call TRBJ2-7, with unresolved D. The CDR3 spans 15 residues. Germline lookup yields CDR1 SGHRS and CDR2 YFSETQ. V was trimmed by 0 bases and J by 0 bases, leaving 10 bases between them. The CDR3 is CASSLDPVTSYEQYF. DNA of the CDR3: TGCGCCAGCAGCTTGGACCCGGTTACCTCCTACGAGCAGTACTTC.

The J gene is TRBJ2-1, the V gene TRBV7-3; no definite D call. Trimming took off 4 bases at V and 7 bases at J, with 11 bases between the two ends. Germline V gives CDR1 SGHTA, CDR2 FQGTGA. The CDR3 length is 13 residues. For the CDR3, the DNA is TGTGCCAGCAGCTCCAAGTCCCTGAATGAGCAGTTCTTC. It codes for CASSSKSLNEQFF.

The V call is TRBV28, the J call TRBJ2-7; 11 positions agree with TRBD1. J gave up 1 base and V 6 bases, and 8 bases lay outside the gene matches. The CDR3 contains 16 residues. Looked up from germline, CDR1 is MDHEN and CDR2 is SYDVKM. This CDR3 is CASRGQGAGGSYEQYF. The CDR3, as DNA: TGTGCCAGCAGAGGACAGGGGGCGGGTGGGTCCTACGAGCAGTACTTC.

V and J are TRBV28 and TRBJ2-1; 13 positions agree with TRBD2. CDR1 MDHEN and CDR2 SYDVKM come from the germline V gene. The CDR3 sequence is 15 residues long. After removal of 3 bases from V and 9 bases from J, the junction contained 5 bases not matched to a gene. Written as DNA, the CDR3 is TGTGCCAGCAGTTTCGGACTAGCGGGAGTGGGTGAGCAGTTCTTC. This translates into CASSFGLAGVGEQFF.

The CDR3 here is CASKRGGDTEAFF. The CDR3 bases are TGTGCCAGCAAAAGGGGGGGGGACACTGAAGCTTTCTTT. This chain joins TRBV2 and TRBJ1-1, with D possibly being TRBD1 (6 bases). CDR1 SNHLY and CDR2 FYNNEI come from the germline V gene. V lost 7 bases and J 3 bases, leaving 12 bases between the germline ends. The CDR3 spans 13 residues. The variable domain in full, with the rest retrieved from reference TRBV2 and TRBJ1-1, is EPEVTQTPSHQVTQMGQEVILRCVPISNHLYFYWYRQILGQKVEFLVSFYNNEISEKSEIFDDQFSVERPDGSNFTLKIRSTKLEDSAMYFCASKRGGDTEAFFGQGTRLTVV.

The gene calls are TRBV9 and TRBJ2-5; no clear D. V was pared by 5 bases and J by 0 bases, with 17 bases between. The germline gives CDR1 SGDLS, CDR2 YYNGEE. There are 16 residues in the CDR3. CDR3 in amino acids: CASSKFGTTYQETQYF. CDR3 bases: TGTGCCAGCAGTAAGTTCGGTACTACCTACCAAGAGACCCAGTACTTC.

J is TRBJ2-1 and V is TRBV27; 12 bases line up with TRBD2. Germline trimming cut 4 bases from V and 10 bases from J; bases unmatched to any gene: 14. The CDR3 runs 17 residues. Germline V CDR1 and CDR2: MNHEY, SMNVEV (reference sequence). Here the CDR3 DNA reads TGTGCCAGCAGTTCCCCTAGCGGGAGGGTTGGTTTGGGAGAGCAGTTCTTC. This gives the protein CASSSPSGRVGLGEQFF.

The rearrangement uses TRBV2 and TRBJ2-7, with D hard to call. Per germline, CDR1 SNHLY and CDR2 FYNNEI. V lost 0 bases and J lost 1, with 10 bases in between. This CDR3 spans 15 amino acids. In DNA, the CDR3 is TGTGCCAGCAGTGAAGCCCCTGGAAAGTCCTACGAGCAGTACTTC. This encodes CASSEAPGKSYEQYF. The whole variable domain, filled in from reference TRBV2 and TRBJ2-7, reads EPEVTQTPSHQVTQMGQEVILRCVPISNHLYFYWYRQILGQKVEFLVSFYNNEISEKSEIFDDQFSVERPDGSNFTLKIRSTKLEDSAMYFCASSEAPGKSYEQYFGPGTRLTVT.

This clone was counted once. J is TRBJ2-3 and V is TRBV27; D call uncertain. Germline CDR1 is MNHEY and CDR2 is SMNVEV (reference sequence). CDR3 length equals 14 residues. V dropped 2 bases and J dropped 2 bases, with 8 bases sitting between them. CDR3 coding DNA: TGTGCCAGCAGTTTAATCCCTAACACAGATACGCAGTATTTT. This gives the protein CASSLIPNTDTQYF.

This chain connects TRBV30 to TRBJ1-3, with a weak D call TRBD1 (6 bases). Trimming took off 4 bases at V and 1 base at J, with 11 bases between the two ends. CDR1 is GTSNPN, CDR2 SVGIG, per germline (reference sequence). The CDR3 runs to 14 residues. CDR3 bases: TGTGCCTGGACTACAGGGTTTTCTGGAAACACCATATATTTT. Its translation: CAWTTGFSGNTIYF. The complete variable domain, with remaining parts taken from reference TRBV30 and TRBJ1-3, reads SQTIHQWPATLVQPVGSPLSLECTVEGTSNPNLYWYRQAAGRGLQLLFYSVGIGQISSEVPQNLSASRPQDRQFILSSKKLLLSDSGFYLCAWTTGFSGNTIYFGEGSWLTVV.

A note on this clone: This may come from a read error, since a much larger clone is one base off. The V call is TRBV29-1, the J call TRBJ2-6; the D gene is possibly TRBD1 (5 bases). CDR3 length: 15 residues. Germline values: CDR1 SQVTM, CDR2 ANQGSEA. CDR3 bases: TGCAGCGTCTACGACAGTTTTTCTGGGGCCAACGTCCTGGCTTTC. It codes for CSVYDSFSGANVLAF.

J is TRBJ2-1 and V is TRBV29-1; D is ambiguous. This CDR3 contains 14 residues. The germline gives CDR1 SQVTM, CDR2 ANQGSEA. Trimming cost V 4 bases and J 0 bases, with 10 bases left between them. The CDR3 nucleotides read TGCAGCGTTGCCACACTGAGCTCCTACAATGAGCAGTTCTTC. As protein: CSVATLSSYNEQFF.

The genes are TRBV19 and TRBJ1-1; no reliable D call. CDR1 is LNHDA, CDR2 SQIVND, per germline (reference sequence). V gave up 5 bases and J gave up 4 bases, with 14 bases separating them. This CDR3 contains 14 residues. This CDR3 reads CASSPLGRPTEAFF. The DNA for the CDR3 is TGTGCCAGTAGTCCCCTCGGGAGGCCCACTGAAGCTTTCTTT.

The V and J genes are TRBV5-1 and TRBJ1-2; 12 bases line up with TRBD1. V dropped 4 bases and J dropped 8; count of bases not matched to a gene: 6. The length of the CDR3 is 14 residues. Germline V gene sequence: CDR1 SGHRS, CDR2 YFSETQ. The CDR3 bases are TGCGCCAGCAGCCCGGGACAGGGGGCGCAAGGCTACACCTTC. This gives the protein CASSPGQGAQGYTF.

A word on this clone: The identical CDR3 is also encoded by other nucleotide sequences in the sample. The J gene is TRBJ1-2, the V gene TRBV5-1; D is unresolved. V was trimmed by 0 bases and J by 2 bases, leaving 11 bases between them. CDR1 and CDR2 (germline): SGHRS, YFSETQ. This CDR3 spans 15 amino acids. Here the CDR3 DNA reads TGCGCCAGCAGCTTGGTGTCAGGCGCCAACTATGGCTACACCTTC. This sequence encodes CASSLVSGANYGYTF. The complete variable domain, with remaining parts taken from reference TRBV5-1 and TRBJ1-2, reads KAGVTQTPRYLIKTRGQQVTLSCSPISGHRSVSWYQQTPGQGLQFLFEYFSETQRNKGNFPGRFSGRQFSNSRSEMNVSTLELGDSALYLCASSLVSGANYGYTFGSGTRLTVV.

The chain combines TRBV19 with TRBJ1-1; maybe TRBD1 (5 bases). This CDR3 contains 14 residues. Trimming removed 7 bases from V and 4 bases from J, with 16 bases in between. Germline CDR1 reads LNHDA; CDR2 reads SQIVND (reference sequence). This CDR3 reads CASMGRGTATEAFF. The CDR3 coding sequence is TGTGCCAGTATGGGGAGGGGAACGGCCACTGAAGCTTTCTTT.

The CDR3, as DNA: TGTGCCAGCAGCCCCCCCGGGCTAGCGAACTACCACGAGCAGTACTTC. As protein: CASSPPGLANYHEQYF. The rearrangement joins TRBV28 to TRBJ2-7, with D perhaps matching TRBD2 (6 bases). Germline V lookup: CDR1 MDHEN, CDR2 SYDVKM. The V end lost 6 bases, the J end lost 5 bases, and 23 bases lay between the germline ends. CDR3 length equals 16 residues.

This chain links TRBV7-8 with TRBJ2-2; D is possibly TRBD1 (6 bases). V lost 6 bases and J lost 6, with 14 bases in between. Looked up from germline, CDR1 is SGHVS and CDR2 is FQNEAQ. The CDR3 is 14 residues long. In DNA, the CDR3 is TGTGCCAGCAGGAGCCTTACAGGGCCCGGGGAGCTGTTTTTT. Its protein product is CASRSLTGPGELFF.

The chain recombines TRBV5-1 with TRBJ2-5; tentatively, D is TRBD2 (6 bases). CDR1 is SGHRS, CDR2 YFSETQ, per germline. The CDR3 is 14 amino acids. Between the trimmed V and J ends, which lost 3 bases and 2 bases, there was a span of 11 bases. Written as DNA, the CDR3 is TGCGCCAGCAGCTCCGTCGGGGGACAAGAGACCCAGTACTTC. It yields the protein CASSSVGGQETQYF.

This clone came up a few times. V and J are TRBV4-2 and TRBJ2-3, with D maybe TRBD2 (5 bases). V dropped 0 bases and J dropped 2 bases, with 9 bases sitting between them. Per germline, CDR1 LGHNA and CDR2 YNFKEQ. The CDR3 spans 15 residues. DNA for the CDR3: TGTGCCAGCAGCCAAGATTGGCGGGCCACAGATACGCAGTATTTT. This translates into CASSQDWRATDTQYF.

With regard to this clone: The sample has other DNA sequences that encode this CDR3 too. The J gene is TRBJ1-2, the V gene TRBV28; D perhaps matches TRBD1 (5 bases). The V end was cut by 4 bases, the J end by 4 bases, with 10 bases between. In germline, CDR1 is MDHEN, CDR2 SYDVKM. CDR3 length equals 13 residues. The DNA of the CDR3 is TGTGCCAGCAGTTGGGGGACGGTCTATGGCTACACCTTC. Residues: CASSWGTVYGYTF.

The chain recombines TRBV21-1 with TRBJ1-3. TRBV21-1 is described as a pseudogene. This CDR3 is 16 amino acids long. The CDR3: CASSKSPGGGGNTIYF. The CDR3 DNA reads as TGTGCCAGCAGCAAAAGCCCGGGGGGCGGTGGAAACACCATATATTTT.